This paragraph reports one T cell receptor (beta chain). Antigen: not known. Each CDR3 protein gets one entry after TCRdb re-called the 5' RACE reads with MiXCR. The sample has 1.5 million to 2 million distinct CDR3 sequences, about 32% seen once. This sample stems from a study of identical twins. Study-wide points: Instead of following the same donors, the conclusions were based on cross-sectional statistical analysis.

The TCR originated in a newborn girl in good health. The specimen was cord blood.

CDR3 loop: CASSLRTGTPDTQYF. The CDR3 DNA follows: TGCGCCAGCAGCTTGCGGACCGGGACCCCAGATACGCAGTATTTT. The rearrangement uses TRBV5-1 and TRBJ2-3; D tentatively fits TRBD1 or TRBD2 (5 bases each). With 1 base removed from V and 4 bases from J, the gap between germline ends came to 13 bases. The V gene's germline CDR1 is SGHRS and CDR2 YFSETQ. The CDR3 has 15 residues.